Listed here are 25 T cell receptor beta chains from one sample, sequenced in a study of blood T cell repertoires in COVID-19. The assay was immunoSEQ multiplex PCR, and TCRdb's table has in-frame clones only and misses some. The top ten hold 0.7% of the sample, which has more than 250,000 clones, nearly 90% seen once. Sequencing input: peripheral blood. These receptor sequences come from a human donor in a cohort sampled during active COVID-19.

V and J are TRBV28 and TRBJ2-7, with 13 bases matching TRBD2. Germline V CDR1 and CDR2: MDHEN, SYDVKM. V was pared by 1 base and J by 0 bases, with 12 bases of the junction left unmatched. This CDR3 is 20 amino acids long. The CDR3 sequence is CASSLSPGGGLAGSSYEQYF. CDR3 nucleotide sequence: TGTGCCAGCAGTTTATCCCCCGGGGGGGGACTAGCGGGGAGCTCCTACGAGCAGTACTTC.

The V call is TRBV7-2, the J call TRBJ1-1; 12 bases align to TRBD1. Germline V CDR1 and CDR2: SGHTA, FQGNSA. Trimming cost V 5 bases and J 4 bases; bases outside gene matches: 8. The CDR3 is made up of 16 amino acids. The CDR3 is CASSPGTGGISTEAFF. DNA of the CDR3: TGTGCCAGCAGCCCTGGGACAGGGGGCATTTCCACTGAAGCTTTCTTT.

The V and J genes are TRBV6-2 or TRBV6-3 and TRBJ1-1; a possible D gene is TRBD1 (5 bases). The CDR3 is made up of 13 amino acids. Germline V gene lookup returns CDR1 MNHEY and CDR2 SVGEGT. Trimming left V 3 bases short and J 8 bases short, with 13 bases between. In DNA, the CDR3 is TGTGCCAGCAGTTATCTTGGGGGGACCGAAGCTTTCTTT. Amino acids: CASSYLGGTEAFF.

This clone was seen more than once but under ten times. The sample carries other DNA sequences with the same CDR3. This chain links TRBV27 with TRBJ2-7; D uncertain. Germline loops: CDR1 MNHEY, CDR2 SMNVEV (reference sequence). CDR3 size: 12 residues. The V end was cut by 4 bases, the J end by 0 bases, with 4 bases between. The CDR3 region has the DNA TGTGCCAGCAGTTCGAGCTCCTACGAGCAGTACTTC. It specifies CASSSSSYEQYF.

V is TRBV5-4 and J is TRBJ1-4; the match to TRBD1 covers 11 bases. CDR1 and CDR2 from the germline V gene are SGHNT and YYREEE (reference sequence). V lost 4 bases, J lost 8 bases, and 7 bases stayed unmatched. The CDR3 has 15 residues. The DNA of the CDR3 is TGTGCCAGCAGCGCGCTAGGGACAGGGGGAGAAAAACTGTTTTTT. The encoded protein is CASSALGTGGEKLFF.

The chain carries TRBV9 and TRBJ1-2, with D perhaps matching TRBD1 (5 bases). The CDR3 is made up of 14 amino acids. With 3 bases removed from V and 4 bases from J, the gap between germline ends came to 13 bases. Germline lookup yields CDR1 SGDLS and CDR2 YYNGEE. The CDR3 DNA reads as TGTGCCAGCAGCGCATCCGAAACAGGCTATGGCTACACCTTC. Its protein product is CASSASETGYGYTF.

The chain recombines TRBV28 with TRBJ1-2; D is unresolved. Germline V gene sequence: CDR1 MDHEN, CDR2 SYDVKM. The V and J ends lost 6 bases and 3 bases respectively, with 11 bases between them. The CDR3 runs to 13 residues. Written as DNA, the CDR3 is TGTGCCAGCAGAGTTTCCGGGGACTATGGCTACACCTTC. Its translation: CASRVSGDYGYTF.

This sequence joins TRBV24-1 and TRBJ2-5; maybe TRBD1 (6 bases). Germline assignment: CDR1 KGHDR and CDR2 SFDVKD. This CDR3 contains 16 residues. Between the trimmed V and J ends, which lost 5 bases and 5 bases, there was a span of 20 bases. CDR3 residues: CATSAPHQGFGETQYF. As DNA, the CDR3 is TGTGCCACCAGTGCCCCCCACCAGGGGTTCGGGGAGACCCAGTACTTC.

Only one count was recorded for this clone. The J gene is TRBJ2-1, the V gene TRBV18; a possible D gene is TRBD1 (5 bases). Trimming shortened V by 5 bases and J by 5 bases, and 10 bases separated the two germline ends. From germline, CDR1 is KGHSH and CDR2 LQKENI. This CDR3 region has 13 residues. DNA of the CDR3: TGTGCCAGCTCAAACGGACAAAACAATGAGCAGTTCTTC. It yields the protein CASSNGQNNEQFF.

The CDR3: CASQGPNYGYTF. CDR3 nucleotide sequence: TGTGCCTCCCAGGGTCCGAACTATGGCTACACCTTC. The gene calls are TRBV12-3 or TRBV12-4 and TRBJ1-2; perhaps TRBD1 as D (5 bases). The CDR3 runs 12 residues. The germline V and J ends were trimmed by 11 bases and 2 bases, with 12 bases remaining between them.

The V and J genes are TRBV6-5 and TRBJ2-1; TRBD2 aligns across 10 bases. The V segment lost 4 bases and the J segment 6 bases; nucleotides outside the gene matches: 6. This CDR3 is 15 amino acids long. Germline V lookup: CDR1 MNHEY, CDR2 SVGAGI. The CDR3 DNA reads as TGTGCCAGCAGTTCGGGACTAGCGCATGCCAATGAGCAGTTCTTC. Its protein product is CASSSGLAHANEQFF.

The chain joins TRBV7-2 to TRBJ1-1; D gene ambiguous. Germline-derived CDR1 and CDR2 are SGHTA and FQGNSA. V gave up 4 bases and J gave up 1 base, with 10 bases separating them. This CDR3 comprises 14 residues. CDR3: CASSYPGENTEAFF. As DNA, the CDR3 is TGTGCCAGCAGCTACCCCGGGGAGAACACTGAAGCTTTCTTT.

This chain links TRBV27 with TRBJ2-5; TRBD2 matches 7 bases. Germline loops: CDR1 MNHEY, CDR2 SMNVEV (reference sequence). Unmatched junction bases numbered 14, after V lost 3 bases and J lost 7 bases. The length of the CDR3 is 16 residues. CDR3 region: CASSFGSGGGTGTQYF. In nucleotides, the CDR3 is TGTGCCAGCAGTTTCGGGTCTGGCGGGGGAACGGGGACCCAGTACTTC.

The CDR3 protein is CASSRGTGGAYF. As DNA, the CDR3 is TGTGCCAGCAGCCGAGGGACAGGCGGTGCGTATTTT. V is TRBV6-2 or TRBV6-3 and J is TRBJ2-3, with TRBD1 matching over 8 bases. CDR1 is MNHEY and CDR2 is SVGEGT in the germline V gene. V was pared by 6 bases and J by 14 bases, with 10 bases of the junction left unmatched. The CDR3 is 12 residues long.

The CDR3 is CASSANTGSEQYF. The CDR3 nucleotides are TGTGCCAGTAGTGCGAATACAGGGTCCGAGCAGTACTTC. The chain has TRBV19 and TRBJ2-7; D is perhaps TRBD1 (6 bases). CDR1 and CDR2 from the germline V gene are LNHDA and SQIVND (reference sequence). The CDR3 length is 13 residues. Deletions cut 5 bases from V and 6 bases from J, with 14 bases between.

The gene calls are TRBV27 and TRBJ1-4, with D maybe TRBD1 (6 bases). V lost 3 bases and J 5 bases, leaving 7 bases between the germline ends. Germline loops: CDR1 MNHEY, CDR2 SMNVEV (reference sequence). CDR3 length equals 13 residues. Written as DNA, the CDR3 is TGTGCCAGCAGTTTCCAGGGGAATGAAAAACTGTTTTTT. It specifies CASSFQGNEKLFF. The complete variable domain, with remaining parts taken from reference TRBV27 and TRBJ1-4, reads EAQVTQNPRYLITVTGKKLTVTCSQNMNHEYMSWYRQDPGLGLRQIYYSMNVEVTDKGDVPEGYKVSRKEKRNFPLILESPSPNQTSLYFCASSFQGNEKLFFGSGTQLSVL.

The chain joins TRBV3-1 (or the pseudogene TRBV3-2) to TRBJ2-6; D is ambiguous. V was pared by 0 bases and J by 0 bases, with 3 bases between. Germline V gives CDR1 LGHDT, CDR2 YNNKEL (reference sequence). The CDR3 sequence is 15 residues long. DNA for the CDR3: TGTGCCAGCAGCCAAGATCTCTCTGGGGCCAACGTCCTGACTTTC. Translated, it gives CASSQDLSGANVLTF.

The CDR3 reads CASSYEGRLYTEAFF. The CDR3 DNA sequence: TGTGCCAGCAGTTACGAGGGCCGACTCTACACTGAAGCTTTCTTT. This chain links TRBV6-5 with TRBJ1-1; no reliable D call. The V and J ends lost 2 bases and 3 bases respectively, with 13 bases between them. Germline V gene data show CDR1 as MNHEY and CDR2 as SVGAGI. CDR3 size: 15 residues.

The chain links TRBV7-9 to TRBJ1-4, with 12 bases lining up with TRBD1. CDR3 size: 17 residues. The V gene's germline CDR1 is SEHNR and CDR2 FQNEAQ (reference sequence). V lost 5 bases to trimming and J lost 5 bases; unmatched junction nucleotides: 9. The CDR3 nucleotides read TGTGCCAGCAGCCCCGGGACAGGGGGCGAAGCGAATGAAAAACTGTTTTTT. It yields the protein CASSPGTGGEANEKLFF.

The chain uses TRBV6-5 and TRBJ2-3; D remains unclear. Germline CDR1 MNHEY, CDR2 SVGAGI. V lost 5 bases and J lost 5, with 17 bases in between. The CDR3 is made up of 15 amino acids. The CDR3 coding sequence is TGTGCCAGCAGTCCTGCCTGGGCCCAGAGAGATACGCAGTATTTT. It is translated as CASSPAWAQRDTQYF.

This clone showed up just once. V gene TRBV6-5 combines with J gene TRBJ2-7; TRBD1 aligns across 12 bases. The CDR3 extends over 15 amino acids. V shed 6 bases and J 0 bases; nucleotides not matched to a gene: 3. The V gene's germline CDR1 is MNHEY and CDR2 SVGAGI. CDR3 DNA sequence: TGTGCCAGCAGAACGGGACAGGGGGCCTCCTACGAGCAGTACTTC. It specifies CASRTGQGASYEQYF.

The chain carries TRBV19 and TRBJ2-7; TRBD2 matches 7 bases. Germline loops: CDR1 LNHDA, CDR2 SQIVND (reference sequence). J lost 0 bases, V lost 4 bases, and 9 bases had no gene match. CDR3 length: 16 residues. Written as DNA, the CDR3 is TGTGCCAGTAGTAGTCTCCTAGCGGAGCACTCCTACGAGCAGTACTTC. Protein product: CASSSLLAEHSYEQYF.

This clone occurred a few times. This sample also contains other DNA sequences that code for the same CDR3. The rearrangement joins TRBV6-1 to TRBJ1-2; 8 nucleotides match TRBD1. This CDR3 contains 16 residues. The germline CDR1 and CDR2 sequences are MNHNS and SASEGT. Unmatched junction bases numbered 11, after V lost 0 bases and J lost 8 bases. Here the CDR3 DNA reads TGTGCCAGCAGTGAAGCGGCTAACAGGGGGGTGGGGGGCTACACCTTC. Protein product: CASSEAANRGVGGYTF.

The chain has TRBV7-2 and TRBJ1-2; no definite D call. Germline V CDR1 and CDR2: SGHTA, FQGNSA. CDR3 length: 13 amino acids. The V and J ends lost 1 base and 2 bases respectively, with 5 bases between them. CDR3 amino acids: CASSLDSNYGYTF. The DNA for the CDR3 is TGTGCCAGCAGCTTAGACTCAAACTATGGCTACACCTTC.

The gene calls are TRBV6-1 and TRBJ1-5; TRBD1 matches 9 bases. This CDR3 has 16 residues. CDR1 and CDR2 from the germline V gene are MNHNS and SASEGT. V lost 2 bases and J lost 8; bases outside the gene matches: 10. CDR3 loop: CASSELGQGIVEPQHF. CDR3 DNA sequence: TGTGCCAGCAGTGAACTGGGACAGGGTATTGTAGAGCCCCAGCATTTT.